The clone carrying this TCR beta chain was seen many times. 5'RACE template switching produced TCR cDNA carrying a universal primer site and UMIs. TCRdb itself ran the 5' RACE reads through MiXCR, one entry per CDR3 protein. The sample has around 56,000 distinct CDR3 sequences, around 6.2% seen once. This entry comes from a study of T cells after yellow fever vaccination. Study context: Based on CD3, CD45RA, CCR7 and CD95, EM, EMRA, CM and Tscm memory subsets were sorted.

Findings and caveats of the study: Researchers noted that a small share of clonotypes showed up in both CD4 and CD8 compartments. Though weaker, the secondary response peaked faster, on day 5 versus 15.

From germline, CDR1 is MNHNS and CDR2 SASEGT. This CDR3 spans 15 amino acids. V lost 2 bases and J 3 bases, leaving 13 bases between the germline ends. The clonotype comes from a man younger than 30 who received the YFV17D yellow fever vaccine. This chain joins TRBV6-1 and TRBJ2-5; D perhaps matches TRBD1 (6 bases). The sequenced sample was PBMCs, either bulk or a sorted T-cell subset (CD4+, CD8+, memory, or dextramer-sorted; not recorded which), obtained on the day of the yellow fever booster vaccination. CDR3 nucleotides: TGTGCCAGCAGTGAATACGGCAGGGGAAAAGAGACCCAGTACTTC. Translation: CASSEYGRGKETQYF.